This T cell receptor beta chain was identified in a study of long-term antiretroviral therapy in people with HIV. Per the germline V gene, CDR1 is MDHEN and CDR2 is SYDVKM. Trimming stripped 9 bases from V and 0 bases from J, with 11 bases between. The CDR3 spans 13 residues. Inclusion required at least two post-ART and at least one pre-ART PBMC samples. The run of the v3.0 immunoSEQ assay was at survey level. Libraries were prepared by immunoSEQ multiplex PCR; TCRdb keeps only in-frame clonotypes and omits some of them. The sample has about 33,000 clones, 95% to 96% seen once. The rearrangement uses TRBV28 and TRBJ1-2; a possible D gene is TRBD1 (5 bases). The receptor was derived from a man under 40 with HIV. The sequenced sample was unsorted PBMCs, obtained 6.6 years after starting antiretroviral therapy. The CDR3, as DNA: TGTGCCAGTGGGGACGGAGCTAACTATGGCTACACCTTC. Translating gives CASGDGANYGYTF.